This is a list of T cell receptor beta chains from one sample in a study of regulatory T cells in long-lasting Graves disease. In TCRdb, the multiplex PCR reads were re-called with MiXCR into one record per CDR3 protein. The repertoire holds 500,000 or so distinct CDR3 sequences, 15% to 20% seen once, with 25% in the top ten. The same data also went into a second study, on T cells in Graves' hyperthyroidism and ophthalmopathy.

This specimen was peripheral blood mononuclear cells (PBMCs), taken at new diagnosis, from a patient treated with antithyroid drugs. The receptors were gathered from a woman aged 35-65 years with Graves disease. Each CDR3 is given with its conserved first and last residue. Each record gives: J gene, V gene, D gene, clone size, CDR3 protein, CDR3 DNA. D genes are given only for firm matches. Some rows have no size entry. The others give once, few or many, or a class for an expanded clone.

J: TRBJ2-3
V: TRBV28
D: -
size: many
CDR3: CASSFFTGKGDTQYF
DNA: TGTGCCAGCAGTTTCTTCACAGGGAAGGGAGATACGCAGTATTTT

J: TRBJ2-1
V: TRBV6-1
D: TRBD1
size: few
CDR3: CASSGRTGNEQFF
DNA: TGTGCCAGCAGTGGTCGGACAGGGAATGAGCAGTTCTTC

J: TRBJ1-5
V: TRBV6-2/TRBV6-3
D: TRBD1
size: -
CDR3: CASSPQTGISNQPQHF
DNA: TGTGCCAGCAGTCCCCAGACAGGGATTAGCAATCAGCCCCAGCATTTT

J: TRBJ2-3
V: TRBV19
D: -
size: -
CDR3: CASSISSEPLTDTQYF
DNA: TGTGCCAGTAGTATATCCAGCGAGCCCCTCACAGATACGCAGTATTTT

J: TRBJ2-7
V: TRBV2
D: -
size: many
CDR3: CASSPPGYEQYF
DNA: TGTGCCAGCAGCCCCCCGGGGTACGAGCAGTACTTC

J: TRBJ2-5
V: TRBV11-2
D: TRBD2
size: many
CDR3: CASSALAGAKETQYF
DNA: TGTGCCAGCAGCGCCCTAGCGGGGGCCAAAGAGACCCAGTACTTC

J: TRBJ1-1
V: TRBV7-2
D: -
size: -
CDR3: CASSPWASQIEAFF
DNA: TGTGCCAGCAGCCCTTGGGCGAGTCAGATTGAAGCTTTCTTT

J: TRBJ1-6
V: TRBV12-5
D: -
size: many
CDR3: CASGLPQEGGRNSPLHF
DNA: TGTGCTAGTGGTTTGCCCCAAGAAGGAGGACGTAATTCACCCCTCCACTTT

J: TRBJ1-2
V: TRBV6-1
D: -
size: few
CDR3: CASSDSLANYGYTF
DNA: TGTGCCAGCAGTGACTCGTTAGCTAACTATGGCTACACCTTC

J: TRBJ1-2
V: TRBV11-2
D: -
size: many
CDR3: CASSLAGESEDYGYTF
DNA: TGTGCCAGCAGCTTAGCTGGGGAGTCTGAGGACTATGGCTACACCTTC

J: TRBJ2-2
V: TRBV11-3
D: TRBD2
size: -
CDR3: CASSFPLRIAGGLTGELFF
DNA: TGTGCCAGCAGCTTCCCCCTCCGGATAGCGGGGGGCCTTACCGGGGAGCTGTTTTTT

J: TRBJ1-1
V: TRBV2
D: -
size: many
CDR3: CASSPDGNTEAFF
DNA: TGTGCCAGCAGCCCGGACGGGAACACTGAAGCTTTCTTT

J: TRBJ1-6
V: TRBV10-3
D: TRBD1
size: few
CDR3: CAISESKSQGPDSPLRF
DNA: TGTGCCATCAGTGAGTCGAAATCACAGGGGCCAGATTCACCCCTCCGCTTT

J: TRBJ2-7
V: TRBV27
D: -
size: -
CDR3: CASSSVWGQEQYF
DNA: TGTGCCAGCAGTTCGGTCTGGGGGCAAGAGCAGTACTTC

J: TRBJ1-4
V: TRBV18
D: -
size: few
CDR3: CASSKREASNEKLFF
DNA: TGTGCCAGCTCAAAGAGGGAGGCCTCTAATGAAAAACTGTTTTTT

J: TRBJ1-1
V: TRBV9
D: -
size: few
CDR3: CASSVASNTEAFF
DNA: TGTGCCAGCAGCGTAGCTTCGAACACTGAAGCTTTCTTT

J: TRBJ2-3
V: TRBV3-1
D: -
size: -
CDR3: CASSQTGPNTQYF
DNA: TGTGCCAGCAGCCAAACAGGGCCAAATACGCAGTATTTT

J: TRBJ2-2
V: TRBV6-1
D: -
size: -
CDR3: CASNQPGGRGTGELFF
DNA: TGTGCCAGCAACCAACCCGGGGGGCGCGGAACCGGGGAGCTGTTTTTT

J: TRBJ1-1
V: TRBV12-3/TRBV12-4
D: TRBD1
size: many
CDR3: CASSLAGQGVPEAFF
DNA: TGTGCCAGCAGTTTAGCTGGACAGGGGGTTCCTGAAGCTTTCTTT

J: TRBJ2-1
V: TRBV12-3/TRBV12-4
D: -
size: many
CDR3: CASSLWGGGSYNEQFF
DNA: TGTGCCAGCAGTTTATGGGGGGGCGGTTCCTACAATGAGCAGTTCTTC

J: TRBJ2-3
V: TRBV11-2
D: TRBD2
size: few
CDR3: CASSLGLAGAGGTDTQYF
DNA: TGTGCCAGCAGCTTAGGTCTAGCGGGGGCCGGGGGCACAGATACGCAGTATTTT

J: TRBJ1-5
V: TRBV29-1
D: -
size: few
CDR3: CSVGSQPNQPQHF
DNA: TGCAGCGTTGGCTCCCAGCCGAATCAGCCCCAGCATTTT

J: TRBJ2-5
V: TRBV11-3
D: -
size: few
CDR3: CASSLESYQETQYF
DNA: TGTGCCAGCAGCTTAGAAAGCTATCAAGAGACCCAGTACTTC

J: TRBJ1-4
V: TRBV3-1
D: -
size: many
CDR3: CASSQVGKLFF
DNA: TGTGCCAGCAGCCAAGTAGGGAAACTGTTTTTT

J: TRBJ1-1
V: TRBV12-3/TRBV12-4
D: -
size: many
CDR3: CASSLRVNEAFF
DNA: TGTGCCAGCAGTTTGAGAGTAAATGAAGCTTTCTTT

J: TRBJ2-5
V: TRBV2
D: -
size: many
CDR3: CASSGNSQETQYF
DNA: TGTGCCAGCAGTGGGAACAGCCAAGAGACCCAGTACTTC

J: TRBJ1-6
V: TRBV2
D: -
size: many
CDR3: CAISRTENSPLHF
DNA: TGTGCCATCTCGCGGACAGAAAATTCACCCCTCCACTTT

J: TRBJ2-3
V: TRBV4-1
D: TRBD2
size: many
CDR3: CASSQDGTSGSTQYF
DNA: TGCGCCAGCAGCCAAGATGGGACTAGCGGGTCTACGCAGTATTTT

J: TRBJ2-3
V: TRBV11-2
D: TRBD2
size: many
CDR3: CASSSPGTRGDTQYF
DNA: TGTGCCAGCAGCTCACCCGGGACTAGAGGAGATACGCAGTATTTT

J: TRBJ1-1
V: TRBV3-1
D: -
size: many
CDR3: CASSQGTNMNTEAFF
DNA: TGTGCCAGCAGCCAAGGGACAAATATGAACACTGAAGCTTTCTTT

J: TRBJ2-7
V: TRBV28
D: TRBD1
size: once
CDR3: CATEDRTNYEQYF
DNA: TGTGCCACCGAGGACAGGACAAACTACGAGCAGTACTTC

J: TRBJ1-6
V: TRBV5-1
D: -
size: many
CDR3: CASSLFGLEGDSPLHF
DNA: TGCGCCAGCAGCTTGTTTGGTCTGGAAGGGGATTCACCCCTCCACTTT

J: TRBJ2-1
V: TRBV19
D: TRBD2
size: -
CDR3: CASSTSGGPRVREQFF
DNA: TGTGCCAGTAGTACTAGCGGGGGCCCCCGGGTACGTGAGCAGTTCTTC

J: TRBJ2-1
V: TRBV7-2
D: TRBD1
size: many
CDR3: CASSSQGVSWYEQFF
DNA: TGTGCCAGCAGCTCCCAGGGGGTATCATGGTATGAGCAGTTCTTC

J: TRBJ2-3
V: TRBV24-1
D: -
size: many
CDR3: CATSDLEPTDTQYF
DNA: TGTGCCACCAGTGACCTCGAACCCACAGATACGCAGTATTTT

J: TRBJ1-1
V: TRBV2
D: -
size: many
CDR3: CASSVRALNTEAFF
DNA: TGTGCCAGCAGTGTAAGAGCCTTGAACACTGAAGCTTTCTTT

J: TRBJ1-2
V: TRBV7-2
D: TRBD1
size: few
CDR3: CASSGRDRGSYGYTF
DNA: TGTGCCAGCAGCGGCCGGGACAGGGGCTCCTATGGCTACACCTTC

J: TRBJ1-1
V: TRBV25-1
D: TRBD1
size: many
CDR3: CASMPGGARTNTEAFF
DNA: TGTGCCAGCATGCCAGGGGGGGCACGAACGAACACTGAAGCTTTCTTT

J: TRBJ1-4
V: TRBV3-1
D: -
size: few
CDR3: CASSQPPGELFF
DNA: TGTGCCAGCAGCCAACCCCCAGGTGAACTGTTTTTT

J: TRBJ1-1
V: TRBV20-1
D: TRBD1
size: many
CDR3: CSARNRSDRDTEAFF
DNA: TGCAGTGCTAGAAACCGATCGGACAGGGACACTGAAGCTTTCTTT

J: TRBJ2-2
V: TRBV27
D: -
size: many
CDR3: CASSFRDTNTGELFF
DNA: TGTGCCAGCAGTTTTCGGGACACAAACACCGGGGAGCTGTTTTTT

J: TRBJ1-2
V: TRBV20-1
D: TRBD1
size: many
CDR3: CSASEGQGYYGYTF
DNA: TGCAGTGCTAGTGAGGGACAGGGATACTATGGCTACACCTTC

J: TRBJ1-1
V: TRBV5-1
D: -
size: few
CDR3: CASSLEGRGSTEAFF
DNA: TGCGCCAGCAGCTTGGAAGGCAGGGGATCCACTGAAGCTTTCTTT

J: TRBJ1-2
V: TRBV29-1
D: -
size: -
CDR3: CSVKASGVYGYTF
DNA: TGCAGCGTTAAAGCCTCCGGAGTTTATGGCTACACCTTC

J: TRBJ1-4
V: TRBV19
D: TRBD1
size: many
CDR3: CASTPLRDRNEKLFF
DNA: TGTGCCAGTACCCCACTCCGGGACAGGAATGAAAAACTGTTTTTT